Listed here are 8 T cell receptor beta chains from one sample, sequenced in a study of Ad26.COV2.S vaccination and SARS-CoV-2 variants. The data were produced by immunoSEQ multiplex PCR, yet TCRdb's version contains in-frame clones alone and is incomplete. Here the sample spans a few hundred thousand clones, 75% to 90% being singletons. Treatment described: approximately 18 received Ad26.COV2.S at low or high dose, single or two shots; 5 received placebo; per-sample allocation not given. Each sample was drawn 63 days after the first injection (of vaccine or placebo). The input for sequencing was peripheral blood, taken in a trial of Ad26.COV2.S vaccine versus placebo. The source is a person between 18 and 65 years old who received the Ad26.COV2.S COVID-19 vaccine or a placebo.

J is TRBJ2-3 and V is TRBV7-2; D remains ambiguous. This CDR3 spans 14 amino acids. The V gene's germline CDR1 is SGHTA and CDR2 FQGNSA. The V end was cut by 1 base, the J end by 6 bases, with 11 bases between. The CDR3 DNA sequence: TGTGCCAGCAGCTTAGATATAGGTTCCGATACGCAGTATTTT. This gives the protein CASSLDIGSDTQYF.

In DNA form, the CDR3 reads TGTGCCAGCAGCTCGGGACAGGGAAACACCGGGGAGCTGTTTTTT. Amino acids: CASSSGQGNTGELFF. This chain uses TRBV9 with TRBJ2-2; TRBD1 agrees at 9 bases. Unmatched junction bases numbered 3, after V lost 4 bases and J lost 2 bases. The germline CDR1 and CDR2 sequences are SGDLS and YYNGEE. The CDR3 length is 15 residues.

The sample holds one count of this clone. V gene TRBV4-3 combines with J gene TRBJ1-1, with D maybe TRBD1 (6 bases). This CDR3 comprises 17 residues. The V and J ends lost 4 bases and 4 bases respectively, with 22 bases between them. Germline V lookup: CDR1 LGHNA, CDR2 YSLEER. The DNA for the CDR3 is TGCGCCAGCAGCCCATACTACAGTGTAGGAGGGGGCACTGAAGCTTTCTTT. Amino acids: CASSPYYSVGGGTEAFF.

CDR3 region: CASSGAYGQGATNEKLFF. DNA for the CDR3: TGTGCCAGCAGTGGGGCGTACGGACAGGGGGCAACTAATGAAAAACTGTTTTTT. The chain combines TRBV6-1 with TRBJ1-4; 10 nucleotides align to TRBD1. The CDR3 is 18 residues long. Germline CDR1 reads MNHNS; CDR2 reads SASEGT. The ends lost 4 bases at V and 0 bases at J; junction bases unmatched: 8.

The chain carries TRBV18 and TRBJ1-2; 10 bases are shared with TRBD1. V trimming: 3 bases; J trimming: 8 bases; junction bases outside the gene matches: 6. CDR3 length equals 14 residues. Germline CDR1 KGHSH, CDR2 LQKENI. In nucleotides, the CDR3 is TGTGCCAGCTCACCGCGACAGGGGGCGGCGGGCTACACCTTC. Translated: CASSPRQGAAGYTF.

This CDR3 reads CASSKQVSTDTQYF. CDR3 DNA: TGTGCCAGCAGCAAACAGGTCAGCACAGATACGCAGTATTTT. This chain joins TRBV27 and TRBJ2-3; D possibly corresponds to TRBD1 (5 bases). Germline V CDR1 and CDR2: MNHEY, SMNVEV (reference sequence). The CDR3 spans 14 residues. V was pared by 6 bases and J by 0 bases, with 10 bases between.

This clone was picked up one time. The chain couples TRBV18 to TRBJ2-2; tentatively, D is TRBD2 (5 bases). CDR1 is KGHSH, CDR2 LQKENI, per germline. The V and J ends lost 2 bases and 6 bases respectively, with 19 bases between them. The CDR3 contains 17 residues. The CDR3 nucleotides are TGTGCCAGCTCACCAATGGCGGCTAGCTCACCCCCCGGGGAGCTGTTTTTT. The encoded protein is CASSPMAASSPPGELFF.

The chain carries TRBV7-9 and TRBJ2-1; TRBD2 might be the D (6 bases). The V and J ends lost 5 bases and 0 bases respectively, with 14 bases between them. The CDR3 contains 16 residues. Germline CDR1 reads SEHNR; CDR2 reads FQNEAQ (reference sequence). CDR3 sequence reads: CASSGTGTFSYNEQFF. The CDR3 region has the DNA TGTGCCAGCAGCGGCACCGGGACTTTCTCCTACAATGAGCAGTTCTTC.